Listed below are T cell receptor beta chains from one sample, sequenced in a study of control samples from healthy donors and cancer patients. TCRdb keeps only in-frame clones here, not all; method: immunoSEQ multiplex PCR. Of 65,000 to 90,000 clones in the sample, 89% were seen once. Sequenced input: PBMCs. These receptors all come from a woman aged 45-59 years with colorectal cancer. Both conserved end residues are part of each CDR3. Each record gives: V gene, D gene, clone size, J gene, CDR3 DNA, CDR3 protein. A D gene is named only where the DNA matches it firmly. The listing skips clone size in some rows; elsewhere it reads once, few, many or a size class.

TRBV2	TRBD2	-	TRBJ2-3	TGTGCCAGCAGTGCACTAGCGGGGGGAGGGGATACGCAGTATTTT	CASSALAGGGDTQYF
TRBV2	-	-	TRBJ1-5	TGTGCCAGCAGTGAAGTGACAGCGGGCAATCAGCCCCAGCATTTT	CASSEVTAGNQPQHF
TRBV29-1	-	-	TRBJ1-1	TGCAGCGTTGGGCAGGGTCAATATACTGAAGCTTTCTTT	CSVGQGQYTEAFF
TRBV7-8	-	-	TRBJ2-1	TGTGCCAGCAGCTTAGCGAATGAGCAGTTCTTC	CASSLANEQFF
TRBV18	-	-	TRBJ1-1	TGTGCCAGCTCACCACTTGAGGGAACAGTCAACACTGAAGCTTTCTTT	CASSPLEGTVNTEAFF
TRBV4-3	-	once	TRBJ1-1	TGCGCCAGCAGCCAAGATAGCAGGTTGGACACTGAAGCTTTCTTT	CASSQDSRLDTEAFF
TRBV6-2/TRBV6-3	-	-	TRBJ1-2	TGTGCCAGCAGTACGAACGGCTATGGCTACACCTTC	CASSTNGYGYTF
TRBV9	TRBD2	-	TRBJ2-5	TGTGCCAGCAGCTCTAGCGGGGGGCTCGAGACCCAGTACTTC	CASSSSGGLETQYF
TRBV6-5	-	-	TRBJ1-2	TGTGCCAGCAGTTCCTCAGGCTTTAATAACTATGGCTACACCTTC	CASSSSGFNNYGYTF
TRBV6-2/TRBV6-3	TRBD1	-	TRBJ1-4	TGTGCCAGCAGTTATACAGGGGGCGTTGAAAAACTGTTTTTT	CASSYTGGVEKLFF
TRBV7-2	TRBD1	-	TRBJ1-2	TGTGCCAGCAGCTTAGTGGGACAGGGAAGCTATGGCTACACCTTC	CASSLVGQGSYGYTF
TRBV12-5	-	-	TRBJ1-5	TGTGCTAGTGGTTTTTGGGGGTCCAATCAGCCCCAGCATTTT	CASGFWGSNQPQHF
TRBV2	TRBD2	-	TRBJ2-2	TGTGCCAGCCGACTAGCGGGGGTATATACCGGGGAGCTGTTTTTT	CASRLAGVYTGELFF
TRBV6-2/TRBV6-3	-	-	TRBJ2-3	TGTGCCAGCAGCGGTCTGACAGACGATACGCAGTATTTT	CASSGLTDDTQYF
TRBV7-3	TRBD1	-	TRBJ1-5	TGTGCCAGCAGCTTAGAGACAGGGGGAAGCAATCAGCCCCAGCATTTT	CASSLETGGSNQPQHF
TRBV7-2	-	-	TRBJ2-1	TGTGCCAGCAGGAAGACAGGTGAAAGAAACAATGAGCAGTTCTTC	CASRKTGERNNEQFF
TRBV6-5	-	-	TRBJ2-6	TGTGCCAGCAATACCGGGAGACCTGGGGCCAACGTCCTGACTTTC	CASNTGRPGANVLTF
TRBV6-1	-	-	TRBJ1-1	TGTGCCAGCAGTGAGTCGGGCTTAATGAACACTGAAGCTTTCTTT	CASSESGLMNTEAFF
TRBV7-3	TRBD1	few	TRBJ1-1	TGTGCCAGCAGCCTCGACAGGGACACTGAAGCTTTCTTT	CASSLDRDTEAFF
TRBV10-3	-	-	TRBJ2-3	TGTGCCATCAGTGGTGGTACCCAGGGTACGCAGTATTTT	CAISGGTQGTQYF
TRBV4-1	-	-	TRBJ1-1	TGCGCCAGCAGCCAAGAGTCGGGGGCTGAAGCTTTCTTT	CASSQESGAEAFF
TRBV7-2	TRBD1	-	TRBJ1-2	TGTGCCAGCAGCTTAGGAGCGGGACAGGACATCTATGGCTACACCTTC	CASSLGAGQDIYGYTF
TRBV4-3	-	-	TRBJ2-1	TGCGCCAGCAGCCACCAGGGGTTTGAGCAGTTCTTC	CASSHQGFEQFF
TRBV7-2	-	once	TRBJ1-5	TGTGCCAGCAGCTTATATAGGGATAGCAATCAGCCCCAGCATTTT	CASSLYRDSNQPQHF
TRBV5-6	-	-	TRBJ1-2	TGTGCCAGCAGCTTGGTTGCTCCGTATGGCTACACCTTC	CASSLVAPYGYTF
TRBV3-1/TRBV3-2	-	-	TRBJ1-3	TGTGCCAGCAGCCGGGGGACGGATGGAAACACCATATATTTT	CASSRGTDGNTIYF
TRBV4-1	-	-	TRBJ1-3	TGCGCCAGCAGCCCACAGAGAGGAAACACCATATATTTT	CASSPQRGNTIYF
TRBV30	-	-	TRBJ1-2	TGTGCCTGGAGTTCCGGGACATATGGCTACACCTTC	CAWSSGTYGYTF
TRBV7-8	-	few	TRBJ2-1	TGTGCCAGCAGCGGAAACAGGGAGCAGTTCTTC	CASSGNREQFF
TRBV3-1/TRBV3-2	TRBD1	-	TRBJ2-1	TGTGCCAGCAGGGACTCGGGACAGGGTCCTGAGCAGTTCTTC	CASRDSGQGPEQFF
TRBV7-2	-	-	TRBJ2-2	TGTGCCAGCAGCCCGGAGACCGGGTCGCTGTTTTTT	CASSPETGSLFF
TRBV24-1	TRBD1	-	TRBJ2-5	TGTGCCACCAGTGGCGACAGGGGGGAGACCCAGTACTTC	CATSGDRGETQYF
TRBV7-2	-	-	TRBJ1-1	TGTGCCAGCAGCCGTATTTATGACACTGAAGCTTTCTTT	CASSRIYDTEAFF
TRBV7-2	-	-	TRBJ1-2	TGTGCCAGCAGCCGGGACGTTTCTAACTATGGCTACACCTTC	CASSRDVSNYGYTF
TRBV28	TRBD1	-	TRBJ1-2	TGTGCCAGCAGTTCCGGACAGGGGAGGGATGGCTACACCTTC	CASSSGQGRDGYTF
TRBV6-6	-	-	TRBJ1-3	TGTGCCAGCAGTTACGAACAGATCCCCGGAAACACCATATATTTT	CASSYEQIPGNTIYF
TRBV5-1	-	few	TRBJ1-1	TGCGCCAGCAGCCTGAACACTGAAGCTTTCTTT	CASSLNTEAFF
TRBV7-8	-	-	TRBJ1-2	TGTGCCAGCAGCTTACATTTCGGGGAGGGTGGCTACACCTTC	CASSLHFGEGGYTF
TRBV5-6	-	-	TRBJ1-2	TGTGCCAGCAGCTTGGACCGAAGCTGGGATTTCTATGGCTACACCTTC	CASSLDRSWDFYGYTF
TRBV6-2/TRBV6-3	-	-	TRBJ2-4	TGTGCCAGCAGTTACTATCTTTCCCCTGGGGGGGCGCGGAACATTCAGTACTTC	CASSYYLSPGGARNIQYF
TRBV5-8	-	-	TRBJ1-2	TGTGCCAGCAGCCCCCCCCGGGGGACTAACTATGGCTACACCTTC	CASSPPRGTNYGYTF
TRBV10-3	TRBD2	-	TRBJ2-1	TGTGCCATCAGTCAACTAGCGGGGGGTCCCAATGAGCAGTTCTTC	CAISQLAGGPNEQFF